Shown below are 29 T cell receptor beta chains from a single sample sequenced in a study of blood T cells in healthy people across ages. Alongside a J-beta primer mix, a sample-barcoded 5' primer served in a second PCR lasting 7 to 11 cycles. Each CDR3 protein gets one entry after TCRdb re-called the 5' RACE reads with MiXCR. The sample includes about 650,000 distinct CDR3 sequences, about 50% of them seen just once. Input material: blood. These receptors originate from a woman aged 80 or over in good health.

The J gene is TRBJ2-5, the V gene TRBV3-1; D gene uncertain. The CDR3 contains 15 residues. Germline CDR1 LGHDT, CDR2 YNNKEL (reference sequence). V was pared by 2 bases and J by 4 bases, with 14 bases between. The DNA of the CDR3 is TGTGCCAGCAGCCAACTTACGGATCCTCGAGAGACCCAGTACTTC. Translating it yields CASSQLTDPRETQYF.

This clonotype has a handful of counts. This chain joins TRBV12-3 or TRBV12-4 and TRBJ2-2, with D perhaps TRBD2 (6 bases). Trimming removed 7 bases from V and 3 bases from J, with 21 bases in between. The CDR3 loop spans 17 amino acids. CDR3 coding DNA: TGTGCCAGCACCCCTACGGGAGCTGTACCGGACACCGGGGAGCTGTTTTTT. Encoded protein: CASTPTGAVPDTGELFF.

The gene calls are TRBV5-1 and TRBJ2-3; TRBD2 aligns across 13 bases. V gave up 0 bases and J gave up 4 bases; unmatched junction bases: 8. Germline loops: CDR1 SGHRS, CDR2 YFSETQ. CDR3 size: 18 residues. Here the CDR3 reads CASSLGTSGGILADTQYF. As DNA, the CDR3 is TGCGCCAGCAGCTTGGGGACTAGCGGGGGCATTTTGGCAGATACGCAGTATTTT.

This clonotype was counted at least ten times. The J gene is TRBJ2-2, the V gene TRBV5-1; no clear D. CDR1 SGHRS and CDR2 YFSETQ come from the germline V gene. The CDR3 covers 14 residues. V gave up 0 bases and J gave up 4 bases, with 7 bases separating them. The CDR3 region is CASSLGAPTGELFF. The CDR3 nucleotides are TGCGCCAGCAGCTTGGGGGCGCCCACCGGGGAGCTGTTTTTT.

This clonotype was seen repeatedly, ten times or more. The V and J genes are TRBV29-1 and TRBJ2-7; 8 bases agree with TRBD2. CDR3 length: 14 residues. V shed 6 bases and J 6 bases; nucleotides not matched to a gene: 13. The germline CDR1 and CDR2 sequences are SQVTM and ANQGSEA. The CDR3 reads CSVDSGTSHSEQYF. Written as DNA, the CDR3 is TGCAGCGTCGACTCCGGGACTAGTCACTCCGAGCAGTACTTC.

CDR3 bases: TGTGCCAGCAGTTCCTCGGCGGGCGGCGATCAGCCCCAGCATTTT. Translated: CASSSSAGGDQPQHF. This sequence joins TRBV28 and TRBJ1-5, with no clear D. Germline values: CDR1 MDHEN, CDR2 SYDVKM. The length of the CDR3 is 15 residues. The V gene lost 4 bases and the J gene lost 5 bases, with 15 bases spanning the gap. The whole variable domain, filled in from reference TRBV28 and TRBJ1-5, reads DVKVTQSSRYLVKRTGEKVFLECVQDMDHENMFWYRQDPGLGLRLIYFSYDVKMKEKGDIPEGYSVSREKKERFSLILESASTNQTSMYLCASSSSAGGDQPQHFGDGTRLSIL.

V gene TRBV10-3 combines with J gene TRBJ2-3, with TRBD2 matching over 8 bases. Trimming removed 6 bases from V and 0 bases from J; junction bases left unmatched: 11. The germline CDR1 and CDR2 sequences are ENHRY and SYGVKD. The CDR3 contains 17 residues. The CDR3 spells CAISKNLAGPSTDTQYF. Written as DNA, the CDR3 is TGTGCCATCAGCAAAAATTTAGCGGGGCCTAGCACAGATACGCAGTATTTT.

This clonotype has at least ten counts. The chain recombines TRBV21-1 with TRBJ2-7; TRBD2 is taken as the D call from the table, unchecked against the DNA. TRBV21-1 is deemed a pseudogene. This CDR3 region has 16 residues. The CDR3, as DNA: TGTGCCAGCAGCTTCCCTCAATGGACTAGTCTCTACGAGCAGTACTTC. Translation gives CASSFPQWTSLYEQYF.

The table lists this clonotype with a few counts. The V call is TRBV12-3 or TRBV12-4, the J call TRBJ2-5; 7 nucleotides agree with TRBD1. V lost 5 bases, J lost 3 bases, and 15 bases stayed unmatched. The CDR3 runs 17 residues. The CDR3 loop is CASSPVTGLGAKETQYF. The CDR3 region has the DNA TGTGCCAGCAGTCCCGTGACAGGGCTAGGAGCTAAAGAGACCCAGTACTTC.

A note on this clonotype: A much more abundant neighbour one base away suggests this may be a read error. DNA for the CDR3: TGTGCCAGCAGTTTCGGGGCAGGGTTAGGCAATGCGCAGTTCTTC. Residues: CASSFGAGLGNAQFF. J is TRBJ2-1 and V is TRBV12-3 or TRBV12-4; D is perhaps TRBD1 or TRBD2 (5 bases each). CDR3 length: 15 amino acids.

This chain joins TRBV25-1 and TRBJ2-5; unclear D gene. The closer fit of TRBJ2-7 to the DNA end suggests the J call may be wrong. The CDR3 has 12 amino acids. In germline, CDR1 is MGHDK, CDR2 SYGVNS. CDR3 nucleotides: TGTGCCAGCAGTGGAGGTGGCCACGAGCAGTACTTC. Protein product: CASSGGGHEQYF.

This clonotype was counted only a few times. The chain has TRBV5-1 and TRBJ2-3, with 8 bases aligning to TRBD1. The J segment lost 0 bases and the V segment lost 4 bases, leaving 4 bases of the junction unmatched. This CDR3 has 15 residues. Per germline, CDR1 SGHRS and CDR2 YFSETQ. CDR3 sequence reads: CASSPGQASTDTQYF. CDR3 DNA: TGCGCCAGCAGCCCGGGACAGGCTAGCACAGATACGCAGTATTTT.

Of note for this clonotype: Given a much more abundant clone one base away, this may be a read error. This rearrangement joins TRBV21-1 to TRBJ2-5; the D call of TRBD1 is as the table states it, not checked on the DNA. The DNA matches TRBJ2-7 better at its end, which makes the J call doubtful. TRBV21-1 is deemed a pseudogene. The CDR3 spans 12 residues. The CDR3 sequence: CASSTGSDEQYF. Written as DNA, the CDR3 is TGTGCCAGCAGTACAGGGTCCGACGAGCAGTACTTC.

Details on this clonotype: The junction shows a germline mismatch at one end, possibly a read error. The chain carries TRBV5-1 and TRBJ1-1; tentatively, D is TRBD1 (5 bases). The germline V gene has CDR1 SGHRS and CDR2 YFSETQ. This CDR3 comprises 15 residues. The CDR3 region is CAGSLGTGVGTEAFF. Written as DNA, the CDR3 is TGCGCCGGCAGCTTGGGTACAGGAGTGGGGACTGAAGCTTTCTTT.

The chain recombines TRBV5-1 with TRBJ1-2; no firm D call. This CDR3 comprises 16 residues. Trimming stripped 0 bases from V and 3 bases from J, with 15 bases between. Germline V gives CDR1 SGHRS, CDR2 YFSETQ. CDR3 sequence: CASSLGVAEPYYGYTF. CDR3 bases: TGCGCCAGCAGCTTGGGGGTCGCTGAGCCGTACTATGGCTACACCTTC.

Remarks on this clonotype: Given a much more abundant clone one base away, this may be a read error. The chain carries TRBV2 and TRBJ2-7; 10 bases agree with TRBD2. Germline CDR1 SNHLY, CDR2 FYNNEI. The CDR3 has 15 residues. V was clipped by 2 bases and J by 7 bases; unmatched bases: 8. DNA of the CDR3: TGTGCCAGCAGTGAAAGGGCTAGCGGGAGCTTTGAGCAGTACTTC. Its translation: CASSERASGSFEQYF.

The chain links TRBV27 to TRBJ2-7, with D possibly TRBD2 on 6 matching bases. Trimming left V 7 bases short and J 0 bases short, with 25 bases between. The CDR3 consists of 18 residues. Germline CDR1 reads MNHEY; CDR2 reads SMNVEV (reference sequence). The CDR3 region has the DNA TGTGCCAGCAAGAACCTGGCGGCGTCAGGGAGGAGCTCCTACGAGCAGTACTTC. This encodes CASKNLAASGRSSYEQYF.

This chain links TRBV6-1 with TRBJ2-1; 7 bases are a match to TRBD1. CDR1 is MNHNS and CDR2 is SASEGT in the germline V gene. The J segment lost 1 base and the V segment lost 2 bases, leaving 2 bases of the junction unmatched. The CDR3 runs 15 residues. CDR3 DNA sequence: TGTGCCAGCAGTGAATCGGGACAGTCCTACAATGAGCAGTTCTTC. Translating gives CASSESGQSYNEQFF.

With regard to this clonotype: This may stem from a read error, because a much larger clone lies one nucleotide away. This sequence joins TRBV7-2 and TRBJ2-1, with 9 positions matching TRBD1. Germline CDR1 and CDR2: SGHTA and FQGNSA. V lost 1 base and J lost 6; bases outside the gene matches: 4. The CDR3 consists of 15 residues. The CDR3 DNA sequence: TGTGCCAGCAGCTTAGGGGGACAGGGAGGCAATGAGCAGTTCTTC. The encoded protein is CASSLGGQGGNEQFF.

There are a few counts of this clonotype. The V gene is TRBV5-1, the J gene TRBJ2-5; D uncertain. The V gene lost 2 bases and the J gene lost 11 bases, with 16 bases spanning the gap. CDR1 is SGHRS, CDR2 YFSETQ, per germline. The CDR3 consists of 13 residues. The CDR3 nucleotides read TGCGCCAGCAGCTTCACCGGGTACAATGAGCAGTACTTC. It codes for CASSFTGYNEQYF.

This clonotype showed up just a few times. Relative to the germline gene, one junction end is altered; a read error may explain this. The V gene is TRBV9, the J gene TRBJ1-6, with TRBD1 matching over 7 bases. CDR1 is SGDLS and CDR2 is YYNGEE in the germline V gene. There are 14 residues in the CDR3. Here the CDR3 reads CASSVTTGASPPHF. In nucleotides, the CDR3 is TGTGCCAGCAGCGTAACAACAGGGGCTTCACCCCCCCACTTT.

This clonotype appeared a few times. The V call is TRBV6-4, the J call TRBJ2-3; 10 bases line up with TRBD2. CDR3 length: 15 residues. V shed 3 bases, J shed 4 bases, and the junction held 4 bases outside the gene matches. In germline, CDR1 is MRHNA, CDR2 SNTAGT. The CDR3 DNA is TGTGCCAGCAGTGAAACTAGCGGGGCCCCAGATACGCAGTATTTT. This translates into CASSETSGAPDTQYF.

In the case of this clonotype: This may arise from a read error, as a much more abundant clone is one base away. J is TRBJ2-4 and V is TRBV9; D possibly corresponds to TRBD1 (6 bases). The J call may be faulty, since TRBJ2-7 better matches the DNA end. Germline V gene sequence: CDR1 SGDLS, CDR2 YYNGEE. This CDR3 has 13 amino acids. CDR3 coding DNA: TGTGCCAGCAGCACGAACCAGGGGTACGAGCAGTACTTC. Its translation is CASSTNQGYEQYF.

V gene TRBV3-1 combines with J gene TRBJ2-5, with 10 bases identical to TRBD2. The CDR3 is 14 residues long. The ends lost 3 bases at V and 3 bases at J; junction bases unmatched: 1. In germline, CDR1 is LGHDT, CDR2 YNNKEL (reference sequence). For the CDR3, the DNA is TGTGCCAGCAGCCATACTAGCGGGGAAGAGACCCAGTACTTC. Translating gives CASSHTSGEETQYF.

For the CDR3, the DNA is TGTGCCAGCAGCCCACTCCTTCGACAGGGGGCCTCTGGGGCCAACGTCCTGACTTTC. This encodes CASSPLLRQGASGANVLTF. The gene calls are TRBV5-6 and TRBJ2-6; 10 positions agree with TRBD1. Germline trimming cut 4 bases from V and 0 bases from J; bases unmatched to any gene: 10. Germline V lookup: CDR1 SGHDT, CDR2 YYEEEE. CDR3 length: 19 residues. The full variable domain, its missing parts supplied by reference TRBV5-6 and TRBJ2-6, is DAGVTQSPTHLIKTRGQQVTLRCSPKSGHDTVSWYQQALGQGPQFIFQYYEEEERQRGNFPDRFSGHQFPNYSSELNVNALLLGDSALYLCASSPLLRQGASGANVLTFGAGSRLTVL.

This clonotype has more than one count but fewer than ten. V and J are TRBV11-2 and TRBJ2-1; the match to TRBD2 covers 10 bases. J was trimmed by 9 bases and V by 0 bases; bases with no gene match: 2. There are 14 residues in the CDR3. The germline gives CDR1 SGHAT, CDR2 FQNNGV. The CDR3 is CASSLDPSGGEQFF. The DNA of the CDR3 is TGTGCCAGCAGCTTAGATCCTAGCGGGGGTGAGCAGTTCTTC.

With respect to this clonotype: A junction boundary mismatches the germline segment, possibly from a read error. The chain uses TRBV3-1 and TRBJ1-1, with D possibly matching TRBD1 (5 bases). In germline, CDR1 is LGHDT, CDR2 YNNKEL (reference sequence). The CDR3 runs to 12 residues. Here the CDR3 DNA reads TGTGCCAGCATCCAAGATCAGGGACGAGCTTTCTTT. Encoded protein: CASIQDQGRAFF.

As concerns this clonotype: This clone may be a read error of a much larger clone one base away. CDR3: CSVEVGLAGNCNEQFF. In nucleotides, the CDR3 is TGCAGCGTTGAAGTAGGTCTAGCGGGGAACTGCAATGAACAGTTCTTC. The V and J genes are TRBV29-1 and TRBJ2-1, with 9 nucleotides matching TRBD2. This CDR3 spans 16 amino acids. Germline lookup yields CDR1 SQVTM and CDR2 ANQGSEA.

DNA of the CDR3: TGTGCCAGCAGTTTATCGGGGGGGCGCGGGGACACTGAAGCTTTCTTT. Translating gives CASSLSGGRGDTEAFF. The V call is TRBV27, the J call TRBJ1-1, with D perhaps matching TRBD1 (6 bases). Germline V gives CDR1 MNHEY, CDR2 SMNVEV (reference sequence). The CDR3 sequence is 16 residues long. V was trimmed by 0 bases and J by 3 bases, leaving 14 bases between them.